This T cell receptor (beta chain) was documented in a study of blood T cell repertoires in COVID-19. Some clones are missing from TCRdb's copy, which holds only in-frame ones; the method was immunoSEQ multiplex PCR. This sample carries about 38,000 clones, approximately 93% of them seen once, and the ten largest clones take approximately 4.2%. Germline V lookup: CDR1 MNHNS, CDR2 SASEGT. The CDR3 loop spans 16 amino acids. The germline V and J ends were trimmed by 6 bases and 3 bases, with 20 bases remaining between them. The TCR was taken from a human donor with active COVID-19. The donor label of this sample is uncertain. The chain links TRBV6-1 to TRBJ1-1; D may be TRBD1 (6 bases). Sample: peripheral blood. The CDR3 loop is CASSEFGGASYTEAFF. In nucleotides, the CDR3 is TGTGCCAGCAGCGAATTCGGGGGGGCGAGTTACACTGAAGCTTTCTTT.